Below, one T cell receptor beta chain is given with its context. This receptor's antigen is unknown. It has no much larger one-base neighbor in the sample; base qualities were not kept. TCR beta chain CDR3 regions were immunosequenced using the ImmunoSEQ Assay (Adaptive Biotechnologies). Processing in the source paper ran as follows. The ImmunoSEQ Analyzer platform was used to export TCRB rearrangements, read counts, read proportions and gene usage. T-cell clonality was calculated on productive rearrangements as 1 minus Pielou's evenness. In the clonal space homeostasis analysis, clonotypes were binned as rare, small, medium, large or hyperexpanded (0.01 to 1 of the repertoire). TCR productive clonality was compared across immune clusters C1, C2 and C3 using the Wilcoxon rank sum test. TCRdb re-hosts the immuneACCESS table, in-frame sequences only. Its copies lack some clones; in the studies checked, an unresolved V gene accounts for under half of them, and the cause for the rest is not known. The V and J calls and the clone size are those of that table, but D and trimming were determined from the DNA. Counted in this sample were more than 100 clones; over 60% of them appeared once. Roughly 20% of the sample goes to the ten largest clones.

Post-treatment primary, local recurrence and metastasis tumors from poor-prognosis patients were used as specimens. Metastasis specimens were frozen resected lung metastases of osteosarcoma. This record belongs to a study of the immune and genomic landscape of osteosarcoma (dated by TCRdb to 2019 to 2021). Context from the whole study: The overall cohort was composed of under 55 pediatric and adult patients with high-grade osteosarcoma, and a median age at diagnosis of around 30 years (range roughly 5-81) was recorded. The cohort was enriched for poor-risk disease, with about 73% showing unfavorable pathologic response to standard therapy and around 70% deceased. Patients in the overall cohort were 60% male, and roughly 80% presented with localized disease at diagnosis. To define immunogenic potential, the study profiled osteosarcoma specimens using whole genome, RNA and T-cell receptor sequencing, along with immunohistochemistry and reverse phase protein arrays. The osteosarcoma immunogenomic landscape was characterized by integrating TCR sequencing results with transcriptome, protein array and immunostaining data. The goal of the study was to explain why immune checkpoint inhibitors have shown limited clinical activity in osteosarcoma. A couple of samples from the same tumor site were contributed by each of three patients. The study at large found these results: Rather than matched normal tissue, external data from normal skin and healthy peripheral blood provided the clonality benchmarks. Sample size was not determined by any statistical method, because osteosarcoma is rare and every possible sample was collected. Although TCR productive clonality was higher in the immune-hot C3 cluster than in the cold C1 cluster, TCR productive clonality was still low overall. Matched blood was collected from only a couple of patients, alongside the frozen tumor specimens. Overall, productive TCR clonality was low, with a mean of 0.09 and a maximum of 0.3, which suggests limited clonal expansion of T cells. In five cases a single hyperexpanded clone dominated the repertoire, and each of those five cases had fewer than 100 T-cell clonotypes.

The germline V gene supplies CDR1 MDHEN and CDR2 SYDVKM. Trimming takes 6 bases from V and 5 bases from J, and the germline ends sit 13 bases apart. The CDR3 measures 13 amino acids from cysteine to phenylalanine. Left in the record is the CDR3 DNA by itself, 39 bases read in frame from the first base. The chain links TRBV28 with TRBJ2-5; a tentative D match to TRBD1 spans 5 bases. The sample taken for sequencing was metastatic tumor tissue from the lung. Sample cell subset or site, as interpreted from the label and publication: lung metastasis of osteosarcoma. The source is a man in his forties with osteosarcoma. The age is the age at diagnosis. The sequence in DNA is TGTGCCAGCAGCACCAGGGCTTCCGAGACCCAGTACTTC. The encoded protein is CASSTRASETQYF.